This entry is about one T cell receptor (beta chain). TCRdb keeps only in-frame clones here, not all; method: immunoSEQ multiplex PCR. The data contain roughly 130,000 clones, 88% of them singletons. The data stem from a study of cytomegalovirus exposure and HLA in healthy donors. Study-level background: A subsequent analysis stated that the 95 to 150 validation repertoires were run on the same platform as the roughly 710 first-cohort repertoires.

This CDR3 has 16 amino acids. V dropped 4 bases and J dropped 1; count of bases not matched to a gene: 5. From germline, CDR1 is SGHNT and CDR2 YYREEE (reference sequence). This sequence originates from a man between 25 and 39 years old in good health and CMV-seronegative. This sequence joins TRBV5-4 and TRBJ2-2; 9 bases map to TRBD1. The sample consisted of PBMCs. In DNA form, the CDR3 reads TGTGCCAGCAGCACCCCGGGACAGGGGAACACCGGGGAGCTGTTTTTT. Its translation: CASSTPGQGNTGELFF.